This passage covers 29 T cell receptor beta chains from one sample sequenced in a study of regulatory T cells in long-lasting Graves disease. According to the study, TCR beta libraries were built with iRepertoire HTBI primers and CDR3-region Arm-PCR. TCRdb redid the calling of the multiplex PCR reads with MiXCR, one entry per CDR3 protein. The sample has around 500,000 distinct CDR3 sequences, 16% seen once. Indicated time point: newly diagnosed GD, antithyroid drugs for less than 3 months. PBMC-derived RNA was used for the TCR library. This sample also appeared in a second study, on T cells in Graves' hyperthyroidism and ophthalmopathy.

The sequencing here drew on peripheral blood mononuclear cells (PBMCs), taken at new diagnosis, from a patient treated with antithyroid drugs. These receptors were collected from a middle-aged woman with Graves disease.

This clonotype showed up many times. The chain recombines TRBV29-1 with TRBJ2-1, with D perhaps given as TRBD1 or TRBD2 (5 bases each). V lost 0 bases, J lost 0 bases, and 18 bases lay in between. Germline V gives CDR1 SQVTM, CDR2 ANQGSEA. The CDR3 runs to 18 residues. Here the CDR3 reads CSVEDPRGRTSSYNEQFF. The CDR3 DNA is TGCAGCGTTGAAGATCCACGGGGACGTACCAGCTCCTACAATGAGCAGTTCTTC.

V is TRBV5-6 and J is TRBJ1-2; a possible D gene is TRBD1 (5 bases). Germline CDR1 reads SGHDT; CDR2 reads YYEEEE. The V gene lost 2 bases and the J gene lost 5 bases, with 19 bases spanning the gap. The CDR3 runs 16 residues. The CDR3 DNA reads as TGTGCCAGCAGCTTCCGGGACGCAGGATTCGGGTATGGCTACACCTTC. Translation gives CASSFRDAGFGYGYTF.

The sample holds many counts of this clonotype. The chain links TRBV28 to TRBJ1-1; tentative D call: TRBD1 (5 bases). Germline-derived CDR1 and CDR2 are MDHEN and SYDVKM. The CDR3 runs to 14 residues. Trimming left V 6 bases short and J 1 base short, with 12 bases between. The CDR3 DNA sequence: TGTGCCAGCAGAACACTCGGACAGAACACTGAAGCTTTCTTT. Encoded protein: CASRTLGQNTEAFF.

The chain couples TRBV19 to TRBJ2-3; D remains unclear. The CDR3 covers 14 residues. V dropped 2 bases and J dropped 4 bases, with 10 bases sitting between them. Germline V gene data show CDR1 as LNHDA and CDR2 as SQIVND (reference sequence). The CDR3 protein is CASSILGFPDTQYF. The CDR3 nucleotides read TGTGCCAGTAGTATACTGGGGTTTCCAGATACGCAGTATTTT. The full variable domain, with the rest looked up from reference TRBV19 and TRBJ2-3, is DGGITQSPKYLFRKEGQNVTLSCEQNLNHDAMYWYRQDPGQGLRLIYYSQIVNDFQKGDIAEGYSVSREKKESFPLTVTSAQKNPTAFYLCASSILGFPDTQYFGPGTRLTVL.

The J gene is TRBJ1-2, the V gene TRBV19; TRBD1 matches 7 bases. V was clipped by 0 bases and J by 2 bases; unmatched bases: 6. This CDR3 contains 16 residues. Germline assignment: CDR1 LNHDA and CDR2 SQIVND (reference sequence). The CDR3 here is CASSIDGNRGNYGYTF. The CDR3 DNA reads TGTGCCAGTAGTATAGATGGTAACAGGGGAAACTATGGCTACACCTTC.

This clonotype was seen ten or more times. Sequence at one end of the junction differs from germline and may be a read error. The CDR3 loop is CASSAMNTEAFF. For the CDR3, the DNA is TGTGCCAGCAGTGCTATGAACACTGAAGCTTTCTTT. The gene calls are TRBV5-1 and TRBJ1-1; D remains unclear. The CDR3 is made up of 12 amino acids. Germline V gives CDR1 SGHRS, CDR2 YFSETQ.

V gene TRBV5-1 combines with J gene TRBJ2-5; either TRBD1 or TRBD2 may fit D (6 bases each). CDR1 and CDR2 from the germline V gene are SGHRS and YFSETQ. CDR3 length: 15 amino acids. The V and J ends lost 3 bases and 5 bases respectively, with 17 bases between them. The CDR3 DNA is TGCGCCAGCAGCTCGGGGGCCACAGCCCGGGAGACCCAGTACTTC. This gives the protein CASSSGATARETQYF.

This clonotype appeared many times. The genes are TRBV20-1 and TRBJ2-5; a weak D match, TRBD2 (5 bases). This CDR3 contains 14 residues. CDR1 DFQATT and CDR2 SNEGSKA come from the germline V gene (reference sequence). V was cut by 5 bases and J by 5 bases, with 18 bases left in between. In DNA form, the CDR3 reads TGCAGTGCTGGACCCCGGGGTTCGGCGGAGACCCAGTACTTC. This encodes CSAGPRGSAETQYF.

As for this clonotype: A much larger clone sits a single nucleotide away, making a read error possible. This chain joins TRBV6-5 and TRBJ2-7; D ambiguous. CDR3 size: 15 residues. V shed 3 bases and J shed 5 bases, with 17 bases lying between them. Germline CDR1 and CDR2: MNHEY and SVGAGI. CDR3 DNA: TGTGCCAGCAGTTATAGGGCTGCCCAGGCTAACGAGCAGTACTTC. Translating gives CASSYRAAQANEQYF.

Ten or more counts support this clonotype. The CDR3 DNA sequence: TGCGCCAGCAGCTTCGACGGCTACGAGCAGTACTTC. This sequence encodes CASSFDGYEQYF. The rearrangement links TRBV5-1 to TRBJ2-7; D unresolved. The CDR3 is made up of 12 amino acids. Germline CDR1 reads SGHRS; CDR2 reads YFSETQ. V was clipped by 2 bases and J by 3 bases, with 6 bases between them. Combining the CDR3 with reference TRBV5-1 and TRBJ2-7 gives the whole variable domain KAGVTQTPRYLIKTRGQQVTLSCSPISGHRSVSWYQQTPGQGLQFLFEYFSETQRNKGNFPGRFSGRQFSNSRSEMNVSTLELGDSALYLCASSFDGYEQYFGPGTRLTVT.

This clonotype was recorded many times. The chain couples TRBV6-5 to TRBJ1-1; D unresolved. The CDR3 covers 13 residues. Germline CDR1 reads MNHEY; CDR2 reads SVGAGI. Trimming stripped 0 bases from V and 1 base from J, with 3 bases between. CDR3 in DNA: TGTGCCAGCAGTTACTCTACGAACACTGAAGCTTTCTTT. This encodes CASSYSTNTEAFF.

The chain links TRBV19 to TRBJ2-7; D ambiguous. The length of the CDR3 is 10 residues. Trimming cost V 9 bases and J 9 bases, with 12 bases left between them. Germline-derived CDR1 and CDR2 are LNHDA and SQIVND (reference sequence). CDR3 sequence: CASGLGGQYF. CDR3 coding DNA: TGTGCCAGCGGTCTGGGTGGGCAGTACTTC.

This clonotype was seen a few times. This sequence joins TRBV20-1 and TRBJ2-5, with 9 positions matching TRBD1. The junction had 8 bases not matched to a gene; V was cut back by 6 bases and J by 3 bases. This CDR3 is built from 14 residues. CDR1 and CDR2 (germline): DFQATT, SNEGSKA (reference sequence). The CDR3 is CSAIPGQGKETQYF. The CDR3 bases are TGCAGTGCAATTCCGGGACAGGGAAAAGAGACCCAGTACTTC.

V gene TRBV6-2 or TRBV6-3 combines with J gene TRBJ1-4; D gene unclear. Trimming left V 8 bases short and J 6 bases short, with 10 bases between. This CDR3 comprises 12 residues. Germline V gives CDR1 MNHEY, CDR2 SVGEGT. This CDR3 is CASSPGYEKLFF. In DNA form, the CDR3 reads TGTGCCAGCTCCCCGGGATATGAAAAACTGTTTTTT.

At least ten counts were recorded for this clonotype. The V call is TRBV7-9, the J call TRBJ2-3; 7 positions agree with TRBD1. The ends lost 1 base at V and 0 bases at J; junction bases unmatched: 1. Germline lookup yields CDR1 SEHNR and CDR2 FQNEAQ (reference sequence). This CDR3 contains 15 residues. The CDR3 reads CASSLVTGSTDTQYF. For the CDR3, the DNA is TGTGCCAGCAGCTTAGTGACAGGGAGCACAGATACGCAGTATTTT.

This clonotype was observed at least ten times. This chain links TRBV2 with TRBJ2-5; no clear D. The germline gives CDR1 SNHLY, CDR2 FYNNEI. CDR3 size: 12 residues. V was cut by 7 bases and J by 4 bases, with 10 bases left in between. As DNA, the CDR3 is TGTGCCAGCAATAGGTGGGGAGAGACCCAGTACTTC. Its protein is CASNRWGETQYF.

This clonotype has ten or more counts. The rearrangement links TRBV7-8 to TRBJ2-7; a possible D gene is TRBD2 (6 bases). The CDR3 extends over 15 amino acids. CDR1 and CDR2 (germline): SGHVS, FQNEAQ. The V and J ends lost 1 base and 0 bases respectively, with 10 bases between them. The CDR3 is CASSLEGLLSYEQYF. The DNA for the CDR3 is TGTGCCAGCAGCTTAGAGGGACTCCTCTCCTACGAGCAGTACTTC. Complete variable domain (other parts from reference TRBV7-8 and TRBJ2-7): GAGVSQSPRYKVAKRGQDVALRCDPISGHVSLFWYQQALGQGPEFLTYFQNEAQLDKSGLPSDRFFAERPEGSVSTLKIQRTQQEDSAVYLCASSLEGLLSYEQYFGPGTRLTVT.

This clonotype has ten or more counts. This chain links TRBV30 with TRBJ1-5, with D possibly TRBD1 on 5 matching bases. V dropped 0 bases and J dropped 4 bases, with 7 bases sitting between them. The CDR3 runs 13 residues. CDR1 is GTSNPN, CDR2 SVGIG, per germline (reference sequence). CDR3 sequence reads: CAWSVQVNQPQHF. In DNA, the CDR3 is TGTGCCTGGAGTGTACAGGTTAATCAGCCCCAGCATTTT.

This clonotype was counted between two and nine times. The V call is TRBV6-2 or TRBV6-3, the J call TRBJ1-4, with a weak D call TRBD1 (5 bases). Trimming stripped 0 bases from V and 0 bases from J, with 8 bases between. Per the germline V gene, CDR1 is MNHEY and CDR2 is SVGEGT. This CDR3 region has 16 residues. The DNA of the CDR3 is TGTGCCAGCAGTTACTCCGGGGGAACAACTAATGAAAAACTGTTTTTT. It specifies CASSYSGGTTNEKLFF.

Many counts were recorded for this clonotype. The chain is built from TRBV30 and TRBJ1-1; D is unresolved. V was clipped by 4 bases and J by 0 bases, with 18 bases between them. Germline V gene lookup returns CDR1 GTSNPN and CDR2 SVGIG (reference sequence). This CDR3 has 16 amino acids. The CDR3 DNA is TGTGCCTGGACCTACCCGGGCAGCCGCCTGAACACTGAAGCTTTCTTT. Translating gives CAWTYPGSRLNTEAFF.

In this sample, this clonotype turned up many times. For the CDR3, the DNA is TGTGCCTGGAGTGCCGGTGGGGAGACCCAGTACTTC. Its protein product is CAWSAGGETQYF. The rearrangement uses TRBV30 and TRBJ2-5; D unclear. Trimming pared 1 base from V and 5 bases from J, leaving 8 bases between. CDR3 size: 12 residues. CDR1 GTSNPN and CDR2 SVGIG come from the germline V gene (reference sequence). Drawing the rest from reference TRBV30 and TRBJ2-5, the complete variable domain is SQTIHQWPATLVQPVGSPLSLECTVEGTSNPNLYWYRQAAGRGLQLLFYSVGIGQISSEVPQNLSASRPQDRQFILSSKKLLLSDSGFYLCAWSAGGETQYFGPGTRLLVL.

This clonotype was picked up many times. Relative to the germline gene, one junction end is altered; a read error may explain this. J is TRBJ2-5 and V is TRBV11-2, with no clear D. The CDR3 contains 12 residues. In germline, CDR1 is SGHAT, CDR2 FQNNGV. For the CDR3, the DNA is TGTGCCAGCAGTTTAGATCAAGAGACCCAGTACTTC. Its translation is CASSLDQETQYF.

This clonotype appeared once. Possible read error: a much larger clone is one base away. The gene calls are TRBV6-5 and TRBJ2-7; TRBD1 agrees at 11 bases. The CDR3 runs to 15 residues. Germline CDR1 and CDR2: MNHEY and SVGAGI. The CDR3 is CASSYGTGGSYGQYF. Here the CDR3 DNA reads TGTGCCAGCAGTTACGGGACAGGGGGATCCTACGGGCAGTACTTC.

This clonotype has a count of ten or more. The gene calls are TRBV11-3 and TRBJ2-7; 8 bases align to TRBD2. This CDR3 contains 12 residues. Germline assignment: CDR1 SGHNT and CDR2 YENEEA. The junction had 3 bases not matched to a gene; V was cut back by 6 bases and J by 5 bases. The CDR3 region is CASRAAGDEQYF. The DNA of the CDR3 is TGTGCCAGCAGGGCAGCGGGAGACGAGCAGTACTTC.

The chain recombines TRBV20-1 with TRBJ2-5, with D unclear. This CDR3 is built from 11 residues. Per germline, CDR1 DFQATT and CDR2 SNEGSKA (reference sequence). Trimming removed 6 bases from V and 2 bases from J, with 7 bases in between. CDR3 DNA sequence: TGCAGTGCCACCATTCAAGAGACCCAGTACTTC. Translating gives CSATIQETQYF.

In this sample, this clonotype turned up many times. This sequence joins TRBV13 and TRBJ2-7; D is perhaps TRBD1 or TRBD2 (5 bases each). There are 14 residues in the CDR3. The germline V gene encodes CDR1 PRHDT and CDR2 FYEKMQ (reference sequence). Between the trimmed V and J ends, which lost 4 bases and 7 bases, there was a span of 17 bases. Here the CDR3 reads CASSSYWGEGEQYF. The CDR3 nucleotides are TGTGCCAGCAGCTCTTATTGGGGAGAGGGGGAGCAGTACTTC.

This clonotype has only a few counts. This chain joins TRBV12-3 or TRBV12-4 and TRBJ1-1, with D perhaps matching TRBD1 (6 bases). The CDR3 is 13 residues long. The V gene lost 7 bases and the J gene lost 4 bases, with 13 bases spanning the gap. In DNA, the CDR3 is TGTGCCAGCAATCGACAGGCGGGCACTGAAGCTTTCTTT. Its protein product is CASNRQAGTEAFF.

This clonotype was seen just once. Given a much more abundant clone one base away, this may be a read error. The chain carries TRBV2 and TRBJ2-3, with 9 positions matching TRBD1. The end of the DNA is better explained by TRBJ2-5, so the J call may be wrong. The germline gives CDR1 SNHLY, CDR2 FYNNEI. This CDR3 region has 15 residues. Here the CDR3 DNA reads TGTGCCAGCAAGCCGACAGGGGGGCCTCGGGAGGCCCAGTACTTC. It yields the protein CASKPTGGPREAQYF.

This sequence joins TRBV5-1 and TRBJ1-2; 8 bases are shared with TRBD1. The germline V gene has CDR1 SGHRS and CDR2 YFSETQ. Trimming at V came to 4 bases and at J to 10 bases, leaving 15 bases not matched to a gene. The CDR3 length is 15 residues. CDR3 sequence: CASSGRPGQGSDYTF. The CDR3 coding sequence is TGCGCCAGCAGCGGTCGTCCCGGACAGGGTTCGGACTACACCTTC.